One and the same sample provided the 11 T cell receptor beta chains below, sequenced in a study of Graves' ophthalmopathy and Graves' hyperthyroidism. Amplification of TCR beta CDR3 regions used RNA transcripts. Amplification began with first-round RT-PCR using HTBI primers, then second-round multiplex PCR was performed. MiXCR, run by TCRdb on the multiplex PCR reads, gives a single entry per CDR3 protein. The top ten hold approximately 10% of the sample, which has more than 1,000,000 distinct CDR3 sequences, 36% seen once. Material for sequencing was peripheral blood or thyroid tissue (not recorded which). These receptors all stem from an adult man with Graves' hyperthyroidism.

In this sample, this clonotype turned up many times. The gene calls are TRBV7-9 and TRBJ1-5; D remains ambiguous. Deletions cut 4 bases from V and 2 bases from J, with 12 bases between. CDR3 length: 15 amino acids. The germline CDR1 and CDR2 sequences are SEHNR and FQNEAQ (reference sequence). The CDR3 sequence: CASSSDLGGNQPQHF. CDR3 bases: TGTGCCAGCAGCTCCGATTTAGGTGGCAATCAGCCCCAGCATTTT.

This clonotype was counted only a few times. It is unclear where the CDR3 begins or ends on the DNA, so no DNA is shown, and the CDR3 is as TCRdb lists it. V and J are TRBV7-9 and TRBJ1-6. Looked up from germline, CDR1 is SEHNR and CDR2 is FQNEAQ (reference sequence). The CDR3 is 19 amino acids long, termini counted. CDR3 amino acids: CASSFYICSARNTDSPLHF.

As for this clonotype: A much more abundant neighbour one base away suggests this may be a read error. The chain recombines TRBV15 with TRBJ2-5; the match to TRBD1 covers 7 bases. V was clipped by 5 bases and J by 0 bases; unmatched bases: 6. This CDR3 is built from 15 residues. CDR1 and CDR2 from the germline V gene are LNHNV and YYDKDF (reference sequence). CDR3: CATSSGGQDQETQYF. CDR3 coding DNA: TGTGCCACCAGCTCTGGTGGACAGGACCAAGAGACCCAGTACTTC.

In its sample, this clonotype was seen a few times. V and J are TRBV7-2 and TRBJ1-5, with TRBD1 matching 8 bases. Looked up from germline, CDR1 is SGHTA and CDR2 is FQGNSA. The trim removed 1 base at V and 3 bases at J, leaving 11 bases unmatched. The CDR3 length is 18 residues. CDR3 nucleotide sequence: TGTGCCAGCAGCTTAGTAGTAGGGACAGGAGGAGTCAATCAGCCCCAGCATTTT. It translates to CASSLVVGTGGVNQPQHF.

The CDR3, as DNA: TGTGCCAGCAGCCCGCGGACCGGTTATAATGAAAAACTGTTTTTT. Its protein product is CASSPRTGYNEKLFF. The chain has TRBV5-6 and TRBJ1-4; no reliable D call. The CDR3 has 15 amino acids. Germline CDR1 SGHDT, CDR2 YYEEEE. V lost 4 bases to trimming and J lost 4 bases, with 14 bases between them.

Ten or more counts support this clonotype. This chain connects TRBV6-5 to TRBJ1-6; D gene ambiguous. V lost 0 bases and J 1 base, leaving 10 bases between the germline ends. The germline V gene encodes CDR1 MNHEY and CDR2 SVGAGI. CDR3 size: 17 residues. CDR3 bases: TGTGCCAGCAGTTACTCCATTTGGGCTTCCTATAATTCACCCCTCCACTTT. It codes for CASSYSIWASYNSPLHF.

The table lists this clonotype with many counts. This chain connects TRBV2 to TRBJ2-5; TRBD2 aligns across 10 bases. The junction had 2 bases not matched to a gene; V was cut back by 2 bases and J by 5 bases. This CDR3 is 14 amino acids long. Germline loops: CDR1 SNHLY, CDR2 FYNNEI. CDR3 nucleotides: TGTGCCAGCAGTGAAACTAGCGGGATTGAGACCCAGTACTTC. It yields the protein CASSETSGIETQYF.

This clonotype was recorded many times. This chain uses TRBV5-4 with TRBJ2-7, with D maybe TRBD1 (6 bases). V lost 4 bases to trimming and J lost 4 bases, with 18 bases between them. Germline CDR1 is SGHNT and CDR2 is YYREEE (reference sequence). This CDR3 spans 15 amino acids. The CDR3 DNA follows: TGTGCCAGCAGCGGTACAGGGAGCCGGCGGTACGAGCAGTACTTC. This gives the protein CASSGTGSRRYEQYF. The full variable domain, in which reference TRBV5-4 and TRBJ2-7 provide the parts outside the CDR3, is ETGVTQSPTHLIKTRGQQVTLRCSSQSGHNTVSWYQQALGQGPQFIFQYYREEENGRGNFPPRFSGLQFPNYSSELNVNALELDDSALYLCASSGTGSRRYEQYFGPGTRLTVT.

V and J are TRBV10-3 and TRBJ2-3; weak D call: TRBD2 (5 bases). Trimming removed 6 bases at V and 1 base at J, with 11 bases between. There are 14 residues in the CDR3. Germline values: CDR1 ENHRY, CDR2 SYGVKD. CDR3 residues: CAIRPGLGTDTQYF. DNA of the CDR3: TGTGCCATCAGACCGGGGTTGGGCACAGATACGCAGTATTTT.

This clonotype has ten or more counts. The V call is TRBV29-1, the J call TRBJ1-3, with D unclear. Per the germline V gene, CDR1 is SQVTM and CDR2 is ANQGSEA. This CDR3 comprises 11 residues. Trimming shortened V by 5 bases and J by 6 bases, and 8 bases separated the two germline ends. The DNA for the CDR3 is TGCAGCGTTAGGGATGAAAACACCATATATTTT. Translated: CSVRDENTIYF.

This clonotype was recorded many times. This sequence joins TRBV29-1 and TRBJ2-7; 11 bases are a match to TRBD2. This CDR3 is 16 amino acids long. The J segment lost 3 bases and the V segment lost 6 bases, leaving 13 bases of the junction unmatched. From germline, CDR1 is SQVTM and CDR2 ANQGSEA. The CDR3: CSVKLAGASTDYEQYF. The CDR3 DNA reads TGCAGCGTAAAACTAGCGGGGGCCTCAACAGACTACGAGCAGTACTTC.